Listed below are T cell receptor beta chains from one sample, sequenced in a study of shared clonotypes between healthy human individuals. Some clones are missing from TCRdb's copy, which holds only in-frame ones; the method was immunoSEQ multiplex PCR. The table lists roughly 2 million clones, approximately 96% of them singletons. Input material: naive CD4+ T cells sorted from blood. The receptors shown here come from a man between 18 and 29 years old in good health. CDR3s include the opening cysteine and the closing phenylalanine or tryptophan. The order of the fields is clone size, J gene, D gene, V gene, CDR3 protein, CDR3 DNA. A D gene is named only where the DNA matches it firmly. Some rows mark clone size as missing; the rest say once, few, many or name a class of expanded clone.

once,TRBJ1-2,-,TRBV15,CATSRDPAGNYGYTF,TGTGCCACCAGCAGAGATCCGGCGGGGAACTATGGCTACACCTTC
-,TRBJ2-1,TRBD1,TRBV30,CAWSKTGTYNEQFF,TGTGCCTGGAGTAAGACAGGGACCTACAATGAGCAGTTCTTC
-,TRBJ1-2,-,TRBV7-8,CASSLDRVRGYTF,TGTGCCAGCAGCTTAGACCGAGTGCGGGGCTACACCTTC
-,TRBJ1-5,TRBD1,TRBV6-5,CASSRDRGQPQHF,TGTGCCAGCAGCCGGGACAGGGGACAGCCCCAGCATTTT
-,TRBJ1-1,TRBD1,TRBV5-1,CASSLGTGAGGGTEAFF,TGCGCCAGCAGCTTGGGGACAGGGGCCGGCGGTGGGACTGAAGCTTTCTTT
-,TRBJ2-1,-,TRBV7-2,CASSLGAPGGYNEQFF,TGTGCCAGCAGCTTAGGGGCTCCTGGCGGGTACAATGAGCAGTTCTTC
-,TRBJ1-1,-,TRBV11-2,CASSPLLAGAMNTEAFF,TGTGCCAGCAGCCCCCTATTGGCAGGCGCCATGAACACTGAAGCTTTCTTT
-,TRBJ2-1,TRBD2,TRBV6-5,CASRPPSGSSHEQFF,TGTGCCAGCAGACCCCCTAGCGGGAGTTCCCATGAGCAGTTCTTC
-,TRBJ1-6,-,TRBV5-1,CASSLMGLENSPLHF,TGCGCCAGCAGCTTGATGGGTCTCGAAAATTCACCCCTCCACTTT
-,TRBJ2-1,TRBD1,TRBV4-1,CASSHDPGQSYNEQFF,TGCGCCAGCAGCCATGACCCGGGACAGAGCTACAATGAGCAGTTCTTC
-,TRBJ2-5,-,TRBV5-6,CASSLLSAGGKETQYF,TGTGCCAGCAGCTTGCTGTCGGCAGGCGGAAAAGAGACCCAGTACTTC
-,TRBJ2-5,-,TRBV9,CASSPMSGGPEETQYF,TGTGCCAGCAGCCCTATGTCCGGGGGGCCGGAGGAGACCCAGTACTTC
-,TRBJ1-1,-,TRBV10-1,CASSENLGTEAFF,TGCGCCAGCAGTGAGAACCTGGGCACTGAAGCTTTCTTT
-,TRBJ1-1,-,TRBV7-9,CASSLGGLLGHKNTEAFF,TGTGCCAGCAGCTTAGGGGGGTTACTGGGACACAAGAACACTGAAGCTTTCTTT
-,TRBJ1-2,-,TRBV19,CASSRSEGSYGYTF,TGTGCCAGTAGTAGATCAGAGGGGAGCTATGGCTACACCTTC
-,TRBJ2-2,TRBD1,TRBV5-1,CASSLGQGATGELFF,TGCGCCAGCAGCTTGGGACAGGGGGCTACCGGGGAGCTGTTTTTT
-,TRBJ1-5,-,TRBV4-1,CASSKGPWGNQPQHF,TGCGCCAGCAGCAAAGGGCCATGGGGCAATCAGCCCCAGCATTTT
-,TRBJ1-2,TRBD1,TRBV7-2,CASSLVGAATGVGYTF,TGTGCCAGCAGCTTAGTCGGAGCCGCCACAGGGGTCGGCTACACCTTC
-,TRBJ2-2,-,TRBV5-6,CASSFSGEAPAGELFF,TGTGCCAGCAGCTTTTCAGGGGAGGCCCCAGCCGGGGAGCTGTTTTTT
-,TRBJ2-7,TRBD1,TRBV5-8,CASSTGQPLLDNEQYF,TGTGCCAGCAGCACGGGACAGCCCCTCTTGGACAACGAGCAGTACTTC
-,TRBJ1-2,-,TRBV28,CASSFDTGRGYTF,TGTGCCAGCAGTTTCGATACAGGGCGCGGCTACACCTTC
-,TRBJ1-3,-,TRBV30,CAWSVDLVSGNTIYF,TGTGCCTGGAGTGTAGACCTAGTCTCTGGAAACACCATATATTTT
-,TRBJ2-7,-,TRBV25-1,CASSEYGYYEQYF,TGTGCCAGCAGTGAATACGGCTACTACGAGCAGTACTTC
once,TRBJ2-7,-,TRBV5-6,CASSGGGYEQYF,TGTGCCAGCAGCGGTGGGGGCTACGAGCAGTACTTC
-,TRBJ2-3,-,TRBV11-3,CASSVQGRDTQYF,TGTGCCAGCAGCGTGCAGGGGCGGGATACGCAGTATTTT
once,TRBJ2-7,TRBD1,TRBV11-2,CASSRIRAGGPYEQYF,TGTGCCAGCAGCCGCATCCGGGCAGGGGGCCCCTACGAGCAGTACTTC
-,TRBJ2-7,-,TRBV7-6,CASSFLGPPRQQYF,TGTGCCAGCAGCTTTCTGGGTCCCCCCCGTCAGCAGTACTTC
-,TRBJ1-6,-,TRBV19,CASSSQGPTNNSPLHF,TGTGCCAGTAGTTCACAGGGTCCCACCAATAATTCACCCCTCCACTTT
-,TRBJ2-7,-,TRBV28,CASSLPTEGWPQTSYEQYF,TGTGCCAGCAGTTTACCTACAGAGGGCTGGCCGCAAACCTCCTACGAGCAGTACTTC
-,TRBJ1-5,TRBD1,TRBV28,CASSLPSTGGQPQHF,TGTGCCAGCAGTTTACCCTCTACAGGGGGACAGCCCCAGCATTTT
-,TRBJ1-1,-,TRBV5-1,CASSLVAGLNTEAFF,TGCGCCAGCAGCTTGGTGGCAGGCCTCAACACTGAAGCTTTCTTT
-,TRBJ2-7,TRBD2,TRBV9,CASSTTSSYEQYF,TGTGCCAGCAGCACGACTAGCAGCTACGAGCAGTACTTC
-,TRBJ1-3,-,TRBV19,CASSIGGIGNTIYF,TGTGCCAGTAGTATAGGGGGTATTGGAAACACCATATATTTT
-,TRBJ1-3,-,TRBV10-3,CAISSASGNTIYF,TGTGCCATCTCATCAGCATCTGGAAACACCATATATTTT
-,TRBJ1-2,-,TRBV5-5,CASRPDSYGYTF,TGTGCCAGCAGACCGGATAGCTATGGCTACACCTTC
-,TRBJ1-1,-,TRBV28,CASGAGTEAFF,TGTGCCAGCGGAGCGGGAACTGAAGCTTTCTTT
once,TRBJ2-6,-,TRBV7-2,CASSRTPMGGANVLTF,TGTGCCAGCAGCCGGACACCCATGGGGGGGGCCAACGTCCTGACTTTC
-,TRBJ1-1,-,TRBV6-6,CASSYSTSWDTEAFF,TGTGCCAGCAGTTACTCAACCTCCTGGGACACTGAAGCTTTCTTT
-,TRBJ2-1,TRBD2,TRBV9,CASSVDPGLAGDEQFF,TGTGCCAGCAGCGTAGACCCCGGACTAGCGGGAGATGAGCAGTTCTTC
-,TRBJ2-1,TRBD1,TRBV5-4,CASSSPGQGPYNEQFF,TGTGCCAGCAGCTCGCCGGGACAGGGTCCCTACAATGAGCAGTTCTTC
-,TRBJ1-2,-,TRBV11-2,CASSSLRASGYGYTF,TGTGCCAGCAGCTCCCTCAGGGCCTCCGGCTATGGCTACACCTTC
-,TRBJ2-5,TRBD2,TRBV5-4,CASSLGLAGSQETQYF,TGTGCCAGCAGCTTGGGCCTAGCGGGATCCCAAGAGACCCAGTACTTC
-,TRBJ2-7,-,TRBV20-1,CSVRGSYEQYF,TGCAGTGTGCGGGGCTCCTACGAGCAGTACTTC
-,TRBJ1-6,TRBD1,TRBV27,CASSLVRDRVRNSPLHF,TGTGCCAGCAGTTTGGTTAGGGACAGGGTGAGAAATTCACCCCTCCACTTT
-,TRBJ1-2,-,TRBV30,CAWSPQGQGYGYTF,TGTGCCTGGAGTCCGCAGGGGCAAGGCTATGGCTACACCTTC
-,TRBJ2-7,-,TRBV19,CASSVRGHGSYEQYF,TGTGCCAGTAGTGTAAGGGGACACGGATCCTACGAGCAGTACTTC
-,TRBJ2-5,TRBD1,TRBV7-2,CASSLGDRGRVETQYF,TGTGCCAGCAGCTTAGGGGACAGGGGGCGCGTGGAGACCCAGTACTTC
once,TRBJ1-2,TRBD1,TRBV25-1,CASSDQDRVGYYGYTF,TGTGCCAGCAGTGACCAGGACAGGGTGGGCTACTATGGCTACACCTTC